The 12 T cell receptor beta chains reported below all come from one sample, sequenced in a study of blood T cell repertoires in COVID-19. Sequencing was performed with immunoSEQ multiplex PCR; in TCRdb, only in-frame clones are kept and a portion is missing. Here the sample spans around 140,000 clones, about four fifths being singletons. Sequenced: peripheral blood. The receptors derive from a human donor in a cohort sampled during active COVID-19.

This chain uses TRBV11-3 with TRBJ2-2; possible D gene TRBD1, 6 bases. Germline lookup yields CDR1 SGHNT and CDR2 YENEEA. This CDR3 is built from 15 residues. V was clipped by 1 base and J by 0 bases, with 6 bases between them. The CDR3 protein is CASSLGQANTGELFF. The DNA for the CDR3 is TGTGCCAGCAGCTTAGGACAGGCGAACACCGGGGAGCTGTTTTTT.

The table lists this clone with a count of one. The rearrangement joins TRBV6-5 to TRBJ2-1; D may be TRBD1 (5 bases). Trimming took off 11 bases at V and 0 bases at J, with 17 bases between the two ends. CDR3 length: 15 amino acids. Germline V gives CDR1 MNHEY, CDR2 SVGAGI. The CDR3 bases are TGTGCCGCCCGGTCCTGGGGCAGCTCCTACAATGAGCAGTTCTTC. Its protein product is CAARSWGSSYNEQFF.

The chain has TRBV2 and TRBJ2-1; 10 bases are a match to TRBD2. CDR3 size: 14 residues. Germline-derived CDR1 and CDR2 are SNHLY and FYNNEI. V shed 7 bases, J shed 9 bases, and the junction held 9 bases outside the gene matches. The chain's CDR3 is CASTIAGGNSEQFF. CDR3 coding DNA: TGTGCCAGCACTATAGCGGGAGGTAACAGTGAGCAGTTCTTC.

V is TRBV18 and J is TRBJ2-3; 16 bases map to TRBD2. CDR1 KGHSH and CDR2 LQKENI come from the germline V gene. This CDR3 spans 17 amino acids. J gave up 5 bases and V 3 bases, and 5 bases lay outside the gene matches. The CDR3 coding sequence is TGTGCCAGCTCACCGATGGGACTAGCGGGAGGGCAAGATACGCAGTATTTT. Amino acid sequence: CASSPMGLAGGQDTQYF.

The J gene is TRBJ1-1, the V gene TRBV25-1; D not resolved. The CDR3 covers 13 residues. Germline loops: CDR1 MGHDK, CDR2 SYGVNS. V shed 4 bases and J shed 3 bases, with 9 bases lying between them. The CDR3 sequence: CASSGHRYTEAFF. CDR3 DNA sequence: TGTGCCAGCAGTGGCCACAGATACACTGAAGCTTTCTTT. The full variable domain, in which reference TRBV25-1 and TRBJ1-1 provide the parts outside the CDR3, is EADIYQTPRYLVIGTGKKITLECSQTMGHDKMYWYQQDPGMELHLIHYSYGVNSTEKGDLSSESTVSRIRTEHFPLTLESARPSHTSQYLCASSGHRYTEAFFGQGTRLTVV.

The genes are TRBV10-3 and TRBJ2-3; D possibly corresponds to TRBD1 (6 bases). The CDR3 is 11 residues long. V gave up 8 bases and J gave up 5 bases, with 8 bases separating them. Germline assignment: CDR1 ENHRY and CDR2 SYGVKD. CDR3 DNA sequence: TGTGCCATCGGGGGCGGAGATACGCAGTATTTT. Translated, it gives CAIGGGDTQYF.

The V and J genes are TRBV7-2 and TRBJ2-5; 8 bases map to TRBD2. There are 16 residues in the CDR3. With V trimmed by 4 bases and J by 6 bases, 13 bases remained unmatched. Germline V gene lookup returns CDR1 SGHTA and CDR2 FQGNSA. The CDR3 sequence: CASSSGGREGPKTQYF. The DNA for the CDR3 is TGTGCCAGCAGCTCTGGGGGACGGGAGGGCCCAAAGACCCAGTACTTC.

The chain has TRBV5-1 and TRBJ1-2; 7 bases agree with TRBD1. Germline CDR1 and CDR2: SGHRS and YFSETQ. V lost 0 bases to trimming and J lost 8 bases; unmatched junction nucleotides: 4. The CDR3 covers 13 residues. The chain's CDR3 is CASSLETGVGYTF. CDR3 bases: TGCGCCAGCAGCTTGGAAACAGGGGTCGGCTACACCTTC.

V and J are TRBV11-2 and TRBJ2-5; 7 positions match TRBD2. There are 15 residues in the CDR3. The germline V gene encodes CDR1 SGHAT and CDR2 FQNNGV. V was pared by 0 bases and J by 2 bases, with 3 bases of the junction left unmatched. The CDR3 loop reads CASSLDGTIQETQYF. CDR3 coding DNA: TGTGCCAGCAGCTTAGACGGGACTATTCAAGAGACCCAGTACTTC.

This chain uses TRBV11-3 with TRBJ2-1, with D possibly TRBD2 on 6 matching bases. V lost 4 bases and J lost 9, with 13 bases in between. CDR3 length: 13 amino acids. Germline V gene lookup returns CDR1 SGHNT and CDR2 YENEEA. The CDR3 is CASSWVAEAEQFF. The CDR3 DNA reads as TGTGCCAGCAGCTGGGTAGCGGAGGCTGAGCAGTTCTTC.

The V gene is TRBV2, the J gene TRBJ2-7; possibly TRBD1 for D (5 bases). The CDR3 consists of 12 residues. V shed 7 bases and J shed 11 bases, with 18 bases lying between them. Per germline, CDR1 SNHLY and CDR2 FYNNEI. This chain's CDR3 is CASIPSSGHKYF. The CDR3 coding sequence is TGTGCCAGCATTCCCTCATCAGGGCATAAGTACTTC.

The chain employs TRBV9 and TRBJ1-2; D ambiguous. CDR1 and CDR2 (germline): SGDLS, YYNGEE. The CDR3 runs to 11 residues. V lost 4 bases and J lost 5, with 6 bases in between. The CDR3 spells CASSSIYGYTF. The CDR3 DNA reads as TGTGCCAGCAGCTCAATTTATGGCTACACCTTC.